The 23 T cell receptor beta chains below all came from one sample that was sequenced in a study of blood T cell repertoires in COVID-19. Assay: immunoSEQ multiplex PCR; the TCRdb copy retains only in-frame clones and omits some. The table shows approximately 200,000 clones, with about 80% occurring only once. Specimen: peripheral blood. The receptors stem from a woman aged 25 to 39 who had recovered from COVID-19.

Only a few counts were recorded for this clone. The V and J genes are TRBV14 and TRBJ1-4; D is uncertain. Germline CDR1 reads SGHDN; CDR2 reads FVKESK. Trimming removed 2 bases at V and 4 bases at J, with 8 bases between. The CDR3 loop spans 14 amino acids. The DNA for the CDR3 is TGTGCCAGCAGCCAAATTGGCAATAATGAAAAACTGTTTTTT. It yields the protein CASSQIGNNEKLFF.

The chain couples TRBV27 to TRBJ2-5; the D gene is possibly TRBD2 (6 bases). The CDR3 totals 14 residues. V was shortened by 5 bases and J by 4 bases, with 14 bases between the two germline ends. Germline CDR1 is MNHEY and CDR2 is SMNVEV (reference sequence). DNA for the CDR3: TGTGCCAGCAGTCGGACGGGAGTTCGAGAGACCCAGTACTTC. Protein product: CASSRTGVRETQYF.

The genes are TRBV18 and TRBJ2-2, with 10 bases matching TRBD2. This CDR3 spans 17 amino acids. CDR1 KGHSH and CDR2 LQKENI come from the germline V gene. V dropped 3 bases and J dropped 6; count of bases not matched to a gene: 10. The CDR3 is CASSPPSGSHRAGELFF. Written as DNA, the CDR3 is TGTGCCAGCTCACCCCCTAGCGGGAGTCACCGGGCCGGGGAGCTGTTTTTT.

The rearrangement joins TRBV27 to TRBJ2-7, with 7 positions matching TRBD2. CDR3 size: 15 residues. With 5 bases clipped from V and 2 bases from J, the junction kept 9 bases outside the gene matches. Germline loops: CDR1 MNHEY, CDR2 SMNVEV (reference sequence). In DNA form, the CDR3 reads TGTGCCAGCAGTCTCATAAGACTAGCCCCCTACGAGCAGTACTTC. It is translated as CASSLIRLAPYEQYF.

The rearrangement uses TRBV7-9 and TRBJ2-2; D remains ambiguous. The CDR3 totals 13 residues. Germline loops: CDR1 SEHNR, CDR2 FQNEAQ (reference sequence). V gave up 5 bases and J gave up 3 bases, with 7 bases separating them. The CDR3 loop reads CASSIRHTGELFF. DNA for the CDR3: TGTGCCAGCAGCATCAGGCACACCGGGGAGCTGTTTTTT.

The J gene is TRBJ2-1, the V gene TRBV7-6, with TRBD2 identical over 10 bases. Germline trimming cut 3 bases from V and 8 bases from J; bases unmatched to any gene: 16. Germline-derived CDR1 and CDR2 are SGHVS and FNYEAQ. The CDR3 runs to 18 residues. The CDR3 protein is CASSFKPSGSAYIDEQFF. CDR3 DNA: TGTGCCAGCAGCTTTAAACCTAGCGGGAGTGCATATATCGATGAGCAGTTCTTC.

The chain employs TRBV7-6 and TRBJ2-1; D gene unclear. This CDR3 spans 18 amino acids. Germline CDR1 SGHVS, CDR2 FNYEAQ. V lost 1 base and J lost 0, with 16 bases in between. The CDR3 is CASSLGIALSSSYNEQFF. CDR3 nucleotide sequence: TGTGCCAGCAGCTTAGGCATCGCTCTCTCTAGCTCCTACAATGAGCAGTTCTTC.

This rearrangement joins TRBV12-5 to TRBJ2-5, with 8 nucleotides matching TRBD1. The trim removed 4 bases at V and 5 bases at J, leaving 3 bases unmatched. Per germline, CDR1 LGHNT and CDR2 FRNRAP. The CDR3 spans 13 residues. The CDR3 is CASGSDRVETQYF. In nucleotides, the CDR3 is TGTGCTAGTGGTTCGGACAGGGTGGAGACCCAGTACTTC.

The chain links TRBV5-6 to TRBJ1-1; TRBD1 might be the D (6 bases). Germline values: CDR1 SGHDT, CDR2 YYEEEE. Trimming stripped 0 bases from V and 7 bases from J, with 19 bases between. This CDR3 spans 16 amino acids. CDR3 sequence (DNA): TGTGCCAGCAGCTTGGACCTCGGACAGTCCAGTATTGAAGCTTTCTTT. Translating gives CASSLDLGQSSIEAFF.

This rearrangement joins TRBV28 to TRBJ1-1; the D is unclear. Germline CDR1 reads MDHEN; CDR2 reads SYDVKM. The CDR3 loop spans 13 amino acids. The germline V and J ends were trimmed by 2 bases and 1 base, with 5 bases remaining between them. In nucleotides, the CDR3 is TGTGCCAGCAGTTTAGCGAGGAACACTGAAGCTTTCTTT. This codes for CASSLARNTEAFF.

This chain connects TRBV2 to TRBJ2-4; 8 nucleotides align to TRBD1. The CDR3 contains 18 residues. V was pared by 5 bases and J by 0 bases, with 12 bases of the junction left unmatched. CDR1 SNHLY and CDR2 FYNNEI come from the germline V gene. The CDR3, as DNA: TGTGCCAGCAGTAATCGGGACAGGTCCATCCTAGCCAAAAACATTCAGTACTTC. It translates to CASSNRDRSILAKNIQYF. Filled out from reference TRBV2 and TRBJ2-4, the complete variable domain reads EPEVTQTPSHQVTQMGQEVILRCVPISNHLYFYWYRQILGQKVEFLVSFYNNEISEKSEIFDDQFSVERPDGSNFTLKIRSTKLEDSAMYFCASSNRDRSILAKNIQYFGAGTRLSVL.

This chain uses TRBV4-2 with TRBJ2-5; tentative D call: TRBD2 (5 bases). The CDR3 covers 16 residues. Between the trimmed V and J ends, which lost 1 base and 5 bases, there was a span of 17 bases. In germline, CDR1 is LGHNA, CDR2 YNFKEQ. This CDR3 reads CASSQGSTGNFETQYF. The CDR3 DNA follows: TGTGCCAGCAGCCAAGGTTCCACGGGAAATTTTGAGACCCAGTACTTC.

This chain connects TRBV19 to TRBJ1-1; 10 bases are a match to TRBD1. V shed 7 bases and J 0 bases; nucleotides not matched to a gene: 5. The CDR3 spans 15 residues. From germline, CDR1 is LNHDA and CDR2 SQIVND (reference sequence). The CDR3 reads CASIETGGLNTEAFF. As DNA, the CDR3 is TGTGCCAGTATAGAGACAGGGGGCTTGAACACTGAAGCTTTCTTT.

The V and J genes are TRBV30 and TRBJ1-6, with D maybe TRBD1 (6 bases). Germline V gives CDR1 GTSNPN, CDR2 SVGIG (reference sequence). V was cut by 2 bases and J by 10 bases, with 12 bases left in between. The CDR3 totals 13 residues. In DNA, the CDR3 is TGTGCCTGGAGTTGGCAGGGACAATCACCCCTCCACTTT. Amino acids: CAWSWQGQSPLHF.

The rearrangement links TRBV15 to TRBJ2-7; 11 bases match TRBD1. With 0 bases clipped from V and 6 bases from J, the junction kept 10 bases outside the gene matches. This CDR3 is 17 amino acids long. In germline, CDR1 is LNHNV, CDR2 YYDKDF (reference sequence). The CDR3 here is CATSRDRGTGGAGEQYF. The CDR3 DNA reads TGTGCCACCAGCAGAGATAGAGGGACAGGGGGGGCAGGCGAGCAGTACTTC. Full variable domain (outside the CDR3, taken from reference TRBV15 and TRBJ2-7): DAMVIQNPRYQVTQFGKPVTLSCSQTLNHNVMYWYQQKSSQAPKLLFHYYDKDFNNEADTPDNFQSRRPNTSFCFLDIRSPGLGDTAMYLCATSRDRGTGGAGEQYFGPGTRLTVT.

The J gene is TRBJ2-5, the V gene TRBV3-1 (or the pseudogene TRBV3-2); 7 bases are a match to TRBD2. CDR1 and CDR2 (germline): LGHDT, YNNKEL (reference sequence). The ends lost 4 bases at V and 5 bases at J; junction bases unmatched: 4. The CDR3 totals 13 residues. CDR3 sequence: CASSPRGVETQYF. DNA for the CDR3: TGTGCCAGCAGCCCCCGGGGGGTTGAGACCCAGTACTTC.

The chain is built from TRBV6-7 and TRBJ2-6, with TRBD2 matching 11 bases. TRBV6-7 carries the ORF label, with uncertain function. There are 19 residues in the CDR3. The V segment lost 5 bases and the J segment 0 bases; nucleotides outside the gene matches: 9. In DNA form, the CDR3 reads TGTGCCAGCAGTAATCCCTCGACTAGCGGGGACTCTGGGGCCAACGTCCTGACTTTC. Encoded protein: CASSNPSTSGDSGANVLTF.

DNA of the CDR3: TGCAGCGCCTCAGCGGGGTACACTGAAGCTTTCTTT. This sequence encodes CSASAGYTEAFF. The V and J genes are TRBV29-1 and TRBJ1-1; D ambiguous. The germline V gene has CDR1 SQVTM and CDR2 ANQGSEA. The CDR3 runs 12 residues. With 7 bases removed from V and 3 bases from J, the gap between germline ends came to 12 bases.

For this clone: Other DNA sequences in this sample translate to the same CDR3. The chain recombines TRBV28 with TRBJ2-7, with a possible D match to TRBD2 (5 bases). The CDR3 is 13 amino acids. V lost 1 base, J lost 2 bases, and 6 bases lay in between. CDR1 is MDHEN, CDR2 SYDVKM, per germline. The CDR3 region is CASSLSGTYEQYF. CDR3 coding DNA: TGTGCCAGCAGTTTATCCGGGACCTACGAGCAGTACTTC.

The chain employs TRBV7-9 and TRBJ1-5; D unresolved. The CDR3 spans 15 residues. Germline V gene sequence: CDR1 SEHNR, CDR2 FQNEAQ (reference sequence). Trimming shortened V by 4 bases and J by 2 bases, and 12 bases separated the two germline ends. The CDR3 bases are TGTGCCAGCAGCTCCCCAGGTTTTGGCAATCAGCCCCAGCATTTT. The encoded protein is CASSSPGFGNQPQHF.

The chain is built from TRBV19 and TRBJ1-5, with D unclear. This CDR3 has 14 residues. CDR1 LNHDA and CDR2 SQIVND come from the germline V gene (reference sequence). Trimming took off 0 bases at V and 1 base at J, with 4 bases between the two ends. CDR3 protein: CASSIDGSNQPQHF. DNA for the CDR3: TGTGCCAGTAGTATAGACGGGAGCAATCAGCCCCAGCATTTT.

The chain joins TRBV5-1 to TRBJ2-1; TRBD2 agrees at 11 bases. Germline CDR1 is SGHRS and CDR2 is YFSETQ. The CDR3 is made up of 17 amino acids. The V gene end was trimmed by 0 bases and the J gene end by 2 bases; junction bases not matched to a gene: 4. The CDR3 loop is CASSLGLAGGTYNEQFF. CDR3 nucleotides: TGCGCCAGCAGCTTGGGGTTAGCGGGAGGGACCTACAATGAGCAGTTCTTC.

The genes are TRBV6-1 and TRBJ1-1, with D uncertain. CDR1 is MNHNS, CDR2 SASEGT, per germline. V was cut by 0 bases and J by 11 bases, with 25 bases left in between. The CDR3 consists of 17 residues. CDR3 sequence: CASSEALLGLWREGAFF. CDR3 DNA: TGTGCCAGCAGTGAAGCGCTCTTAGGACTGTGGCGCGAAGGGGCTTTCTTT.